This record looks at one TCR beta chain sequence and its context. No antigen is known for it. Germline lookup yields CDR1 WSHSY and CDR2 SAAADI. The V and J ends lost 6 bases and 6 bases respectively, with 12 bases between them. The CDR3 extends over 13 amino acids. The sample is drawn from a study of cytomegalovirus exposure and HLA in healthy donors. For the study at large: There were 117 million unique TCR beta sequences, drawn from about 200 million T cells, in an earlier analysis. Study results and caveats: Earlier findings revealed that most TCR beta V segments proved productive either about 87% or about 30% of the time. Reports indicate that TCR beta sequences accurately predicted the HLA-A and HLA-B alleles of most subjects. The likely origin of a cluster of highly shared sequence variants was a sequencing artifact.

The PCR employed 60 Vbeta primers together with 13 Jbeta primers. Produced via immunoSEQ multiplex PCR; TCRdb's table is partial and in-frame only. The table includes about 160,000 clones, roughly four fifths detected once. The TCR originated in a middle-aged man in good health and CMV-seropositive. Sample: PBMCs. The chain links TRBV10-2 to TRBJ2-1; tentative D call: TRBD2 (5 bases). CDR3 amino acids: CASRGSLGNEQFF. DNA of the CDR3: TGCGCCAGCAGGGGGAGCCTTGGCAATGAGCAGTTCTTC.